This TCR beta chain emerged from a study of OX40 agonist ivuxolimab in advanced cancers. Study-wide background: The group had a mean age of roughly 65 years, ranged from 23 to 79, and was roughly 83% male.

Data came from immunoSEQ multiplex PCR; TCRdb stores just in-frame clones and leaves some out. The data contain tens of thousands of clones, around 80% of them seen just once; the ten biggest clones take up 7.3%. A history of autoimmune disease or systemic immunosuppression excluded patients. Source: CD4+ or CD8+ T cells sorted from blood, taken in a trial of the OX40 agonist ivuxolimab. This clonotype originated in an adult with an advanced solid tumor such as melanoma, head and neck, liver or kidney cancer.

DNA of the CDR3: TGTGCCAGCAGTGACCAGAGCTCCTATAATTCACCCCTCCACTTT. It encodes CASSDQSSYNSPLHF. The J gene is TRBJ1-6, the V gene TRBV25-1, with no clear D. Germline values: CDR1 MGHDK, CDR2 SYGVNS. The CDR3 sequence is 15 residues long. V was clipped by 3 bases and J by 0 bases, with 6 bases between them.